What follows is one TCR beta chain and its context. Repertoires were generated with immunoSEQ multiplex PCR, while TCRdb's copy carries only in-frame clones and drops some. This sample yields about 90,000 clones, of which around four fifths are seen a single time; about 12% belongs to the top ten. The data derive from a study of blood T cell repertoires in COVID-19. The origin of this receptor is a woman in her sixties or seventies with active or convalescent COVID-19. Source material: peripheral blood.

This CDR3 is CASINAPGVGVPFF. The CDR3 coding sequence is TGTGCCAGTATCAATGCACCCGGGGTTGGGGTCCCTTTCTTT. The V and J genes are TRBV19 and TRBJ1-1; D uncertain. This CDR3 is built from 14 residues. V was pared by 7 bases and J by 12 bases, with 24 bases between. Germline assignment: CDR1 LNHDA and CDR2 SQIVND (reference sequence). The whole variable domain, filled in from reference TRBV19 and TRBJ1-1, reads DGGITQSPKYLFRKEGQNVTLSCEQNLNHDAMYWYRQDPGQGLRLIYYSQIVNDFQKGDIAEGYSVSREKKESFPLTVTSAQKNPTAFYLCASINAPGVGVPFFGQGTRLTVV.